This TCR beta chain was found in a study of tumor-infiltrating lymphocytes in localized non-small cell lung cancer. Turning to the study itself: Patients included smokers and never-smokers with various histologies, some sampled after neoadjuvant chemotherapy. Resected tumor was paired with non-adjacent uninvolved lung from the same patient.

Germline V gene sequence: CDR1 DFQATT, CDR2 SNEGSKA (reference sequence). V trimming: 3 bases; J trimming: 8 bases; junction bases outside the gene matches: 3. The CDR3 extends over 11 amino acids. Concerning this clone: Its antigen is not known.

General study results and limits: IM1 and IM2 tumors showed no difference in T-cell fraction. TCR sequencing covered a subset of patients with enough tissue.

Data came from immunoSEQ multiplex PCR; TCRdb stores just in-frame clones and leaves some out. The repertoire holds under 4,000 clones, with 79% as singletons. The clonotype was recovered from a human donor with non-small cell lung cancer. The genes are TRBV20-1 and TRBJ1-1; 7 bases map to TRBD1. The sample comprised uninvolved lung tissue not adjacent to the tumor. The CDR3 sequence: CSARGQIEAFF. The CDR3 nucleotides are TGCAGTGCTAGGGGACAGATAGAAGCTTTCTTT.